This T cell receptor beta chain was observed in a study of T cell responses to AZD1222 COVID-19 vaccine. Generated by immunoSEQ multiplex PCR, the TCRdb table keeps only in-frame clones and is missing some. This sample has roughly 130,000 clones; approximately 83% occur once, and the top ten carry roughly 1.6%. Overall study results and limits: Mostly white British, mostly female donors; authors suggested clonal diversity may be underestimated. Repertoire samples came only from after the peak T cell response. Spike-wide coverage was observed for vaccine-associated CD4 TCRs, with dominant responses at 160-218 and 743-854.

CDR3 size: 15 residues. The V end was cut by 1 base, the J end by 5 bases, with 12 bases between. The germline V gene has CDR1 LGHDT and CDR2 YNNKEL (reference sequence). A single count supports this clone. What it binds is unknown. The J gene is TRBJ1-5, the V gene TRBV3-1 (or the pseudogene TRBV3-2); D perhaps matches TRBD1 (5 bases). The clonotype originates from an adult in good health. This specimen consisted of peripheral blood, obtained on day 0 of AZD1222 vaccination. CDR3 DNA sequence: TGTGCCAGCAGCCAAGGGGGGTCGTTCTATCAGCCCCAGCATTTT. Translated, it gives CASSQGGSFYQPQHF.